The next 14 T cell receptor beta chains were all read from a single sample in a study of cytomegalovirus exposure and HLA in healthy donors. Produced via immunoSEQ multiplex PCR; TCRdb's table is partial and in-frame only. The repertoire holds about 160,000 clones, around four fifths seen once, with around 2.5% in the top ten. The source material was PBMCs. The receptors stem from a young man in good health and CMV-seropositive.

The chain couples TRBV7-2 to TRBJ2-1; 12 nucleotides match TRBD2. The CDR3 is 19 residues long. Germline CDR1 and CDR2: SGHTA and FQGNSA. V dropped 5 bases and J dropped 3; count of bases not matched to a gene: 14. The CDR3 bases are TGTGCCAGCAGCCATAAGCCCCTAGCGGGGGGGGGCTTCTACAATGAGCAGTTCTTC. Translation: CASSHKPLAGGGFYNEQFF.

This clone was observed a handful of times. The chain joins TRBV7-8 to TRBJ1-2, with 7 bases aligning to TRBD1. This CDR3 comprises 12 residues. The germline V gene encodes CDR1 SGHVS and CDR2 FQNEAQ. Trimming cost V 2 bases and J 7 bases; bases outside gene matches: 1. For the CDR3, the DNA is TGTGCCAGCAGCTTACAGGGGGGTGGCTACACCTTC. It codes for CASSLQGGGYTF.

Turning to this clone: This sample includes further DNA sequences coding for the same CDR3. This chain connects TRBV30 to TRBJ1-5, with 9 bases lining up with TRBD1. Germline CDR1 is GTSNPN and CDR2 is SVGIG (reference sequence). V shed 3 bases, J shed 7 bases, and the junction held 4 bases outside the gene matches. This CDR3 is built from 13 residues. CDR3 nucleotides: TGTGCCTGGAGCGACAGGGGGGGGCAGCCCCAGCATTTT. It specifies CAWSDRGGQPQHF.

This rearrangement joins TRBV6-5 to TRBJ2-7, with D unclear. The CDR3 runs to 11 residues. Germline loops: CDR1 MNHEY, CDR2 SVGAGI. V lost 10 bases, J lost 2 bases, and 9 bases lay in between. The CDR3 region is CATSVTYEQYF. CDR3 coding DNA: TGTGCCACCTCAGTCACCTACGAGCAGTACTTC.

The V gene is TRBV5-1, the J gene TRBJ2-2; 9 bases align to TRBD1. This CDR3 region has 16 residues. Germline loops: CDR1 SGHRS, CDR2 YFSETQ. V dropped 4 bases and J dropped 2; count of bases not matched to a gene: 6. The DNA of the CDR3 is TGCGCCAGCAGCAAACCGGGACAGGGTAACACCGGGGAGCTGTTTTTT. As protein: CASSKPGQGNTGELFF.

The V call is TRBV27, the J call TRBJ2-1, with D unresolved. Germline CDR1 MNHEY, CDR2 SMNVEV (reference sequence). The CDR3 consists of 13 residues. V was cut by 6 bases and J by 4 bases, with 10 bases left in between. The CDR3 DNA is TGTGCCAGCAGGGCTTTTCTGTACAATGAGCAGTTCTTC. This codes for CASRAFLYNEQFF.

The chain couples TRBV5-8 to TRBJ2-3, with D hard to call. V was cut by 1 base and J by 0 bases, with 9 bases left in between. Germline V gene lookup returns CDR1 SGHTS and CDR2 YDEGEE. CDR3 length equals 15 residues. The CDR3 region has the DNA TGTGCCAGCAGCTTGTGGAGTCCTAGCACAGATACGCAGTATTTT. As protein: CASSLWSPSTDTQYF.

Only a few counts were recorded for this clone. The chain joins TRBV25-1 to TRBJ1-6; TRBD1 might be the D (5 bases). V lost 6 bases, J lost 4 bases, and 10 bases lay in between. Germline V gives CDR1 MGHDK, CDR2 SYGVNS. The CDR3 has 14 amino acids. The CDR3 loop is CASSRSGYNSPLHF. The CDR3 DNA reads TGTGCCAGCAGCAGATCAGGGTATAATTCACCCCTCCACTTT. Based on the CDR3 plus reference TRBV25-1 and TRBJ1-6, the full variable domain is EADIYQTPRYLVIGTGKKITLECSQTMGHDKMYWYQQDPGMELHLIHYSYGVNSTEKGDLSSESTVSRIRTEHFPLTLESARPSHTSQYLCASSRSGYNSPLHFGNGTRLTVT.

This chain joins TRBV9 and TRBJ2-3; a possible D gene is TRBD1 (6 bases). The CDR3 covers 14 residues. The germline gives CDR1 SGDLS, CDR2 YYNGEE. V was cut by 3 bases and J by 3 bases, with 11 bases left in between. CDR3 in amino acids: CASSAQGQTDTQYF. CDR3 sequence (DNA): TGTGCCAGCAGCGCTCAAGGACAGACAGATACGCAGTATTTT.

The chain couples TRBV4-2 to TRBJ2-7, with TRBD2 identical over 10 bases. V lost 0 bases, J lost 3 bases, and 8 bases stayed unmatched. Germline CDR1 is LGHNA and CDR2 is YNFKEQ. The CDR3 extends over 17 amino acids. Written as DNA, the CDR3 is TGTGCCAGCAGCCAAGACCACTACACTAGCGGGGACTACGAGCAGTACTTC. Encoded protein: CASSQDHYTSGDYEQYF.

The chain joins TRBV5-1 to TRBJ2-3; a possible D gene is TRBD1 (5 bases). V dropped 2 bases and J dropped 0 bases, with 10 bases sitting between them. This CDR3 region has 15 residues. Germline V CDR1 and CDR2: SGHRS, YFSETQ. DNA for the CDR3: TGCGCCAGCAGCTTTAGGACACTGAGCACAGATACGCAGTATTTT. This sequence encodes CASSFRTLSTDTQYF.

V is TRBV4-1 and J is TRBJ2-7; TRBD1 agrees at 7 bases. Germline loops: CDR1 MGHRA, CDR2 YSYEKL. The J segment lost 4 bases and the V segment lost 4 bases, leaving 16 bases of the junction unmatched. This CDR3 has 17 amino acids. The CDR3 sequence is CASSLGPMTGSYYEQYF. The CDR3 region has the DNA TGCGCCAGCAGCCTTGGTCCCATGACAGGGAGCTATTACGAGCAGTACTTC.

This sequence joins TRBV27 and TRBJ2-1; TRBD1 matches at 9 bases. Germline V gives CDR1 MNHEY, CDR2 SMNVEV (reference sequence). The V gene end was trimmed by 2 bases and the J gene end by 7 bases; junction bases not matched to a gene: 12. The CDR3 totals 17 residues. The CDR3 is CASSLEYPGQGRNEQFF. CDR3 sequence (DNA): TGTGCCAGCAGTTTAGAATATCCGGGACAGGGCAGGAATGAGCAGTTCTTC.

This clone was counted between two and nine times. The chain employs TRBV2 and TRBJ2-7, with D perhaps TRBD1 (5 bases). The V end lost 1 base, the J end lost 4 bases, and 5 bases lay between the germline ends. CDR1 is SNHLY and CDR2 is FYNNEI in the germline V gene. The CDR3 totals 12 residues. The CDR3 DNA reads TGTGCCAGCAGTGAAGAGGGGTACGAGCAGTACTTC. It yields the protein CASSEEGYEQYF.